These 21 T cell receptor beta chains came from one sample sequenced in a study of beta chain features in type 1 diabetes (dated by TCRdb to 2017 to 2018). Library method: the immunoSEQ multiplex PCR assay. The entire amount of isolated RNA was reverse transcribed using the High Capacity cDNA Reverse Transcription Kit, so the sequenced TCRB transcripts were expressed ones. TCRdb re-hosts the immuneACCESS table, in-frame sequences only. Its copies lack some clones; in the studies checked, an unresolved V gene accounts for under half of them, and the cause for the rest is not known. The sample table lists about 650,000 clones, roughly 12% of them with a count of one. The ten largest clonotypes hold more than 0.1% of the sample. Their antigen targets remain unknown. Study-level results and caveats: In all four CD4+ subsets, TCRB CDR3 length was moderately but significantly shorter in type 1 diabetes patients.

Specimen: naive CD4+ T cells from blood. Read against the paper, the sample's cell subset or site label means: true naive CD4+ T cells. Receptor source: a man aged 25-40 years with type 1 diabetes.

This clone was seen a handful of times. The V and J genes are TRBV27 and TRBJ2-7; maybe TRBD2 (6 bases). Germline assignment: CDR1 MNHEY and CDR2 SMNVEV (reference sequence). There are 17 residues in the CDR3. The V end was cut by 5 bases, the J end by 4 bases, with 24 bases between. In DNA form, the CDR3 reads TGTGCCAGCAGTCAAATTCCGGGAGCTCAGTTTAGTTACGAGCAGTACTTC. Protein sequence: CASSQIPGAQFSYEQYF.

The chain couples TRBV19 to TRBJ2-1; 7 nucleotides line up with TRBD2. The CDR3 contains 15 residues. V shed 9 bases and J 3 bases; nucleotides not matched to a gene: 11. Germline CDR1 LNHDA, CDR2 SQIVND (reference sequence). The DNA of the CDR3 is TGTGCCAGCACACTGGGCGGGAGTAGCTACAATGAGCAGTTCTTC. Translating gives CASTLGGSSYNEQFF.

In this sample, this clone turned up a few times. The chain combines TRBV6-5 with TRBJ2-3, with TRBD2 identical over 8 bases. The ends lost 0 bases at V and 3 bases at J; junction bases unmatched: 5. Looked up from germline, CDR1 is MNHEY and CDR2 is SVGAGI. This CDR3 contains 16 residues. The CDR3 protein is CASSYSGLARTDTQYF. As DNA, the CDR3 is TGTGCCAGCAGTTACTCCGGACTAGCTAGGACAGATACGCAGTATTTT.

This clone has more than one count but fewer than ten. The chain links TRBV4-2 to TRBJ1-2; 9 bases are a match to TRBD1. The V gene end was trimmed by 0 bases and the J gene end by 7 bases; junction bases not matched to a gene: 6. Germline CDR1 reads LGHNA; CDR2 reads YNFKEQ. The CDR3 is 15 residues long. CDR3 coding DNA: TGTGCCAGCAGCCAAGAGAGGACAGGGGCATCTGGCTACACCTTC. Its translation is CASSQERTGASGYTF.

The CDR3 DNA reads as TGCGCCAGCAGCTTGGAAGGGAACGGGAATTCACCCCTCCACTTT. It translates to CASSLEGNGNSPLHF. This chain uses TRBV5-1 with TRBJ1-6; D is ambiguous. This CDR3 is built from 15 residues. Trimming removed 0 bases at V and 7 bases at J, with 11 bases between. Germline CDR1 is SGHRS and CDR2 is YFSETQ.

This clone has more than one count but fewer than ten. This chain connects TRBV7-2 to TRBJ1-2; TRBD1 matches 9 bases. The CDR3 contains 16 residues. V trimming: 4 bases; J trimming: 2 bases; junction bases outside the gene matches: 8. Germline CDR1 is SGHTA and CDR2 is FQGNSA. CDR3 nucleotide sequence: TGTGCCAGCAGCTCCAGCCGGACAGGGGTCAACTATGGCTACACCTTC. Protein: CASSSSRTGVNYGYTF.

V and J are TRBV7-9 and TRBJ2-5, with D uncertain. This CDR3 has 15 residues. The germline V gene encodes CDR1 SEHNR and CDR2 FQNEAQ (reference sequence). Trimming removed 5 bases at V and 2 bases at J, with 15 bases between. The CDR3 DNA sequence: TGTGCCAGCAGCCCTACACCGGGTATTCAAGAGACCCAGTACTTC. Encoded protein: CASSPTPGIQETQYF. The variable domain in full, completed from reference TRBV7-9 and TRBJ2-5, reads DTGVSQNPRHKITKRGQNVTFRCDPISEHNRLYWYRQTLGQGPEFLTYFQNEAQLEKSRLLSDRFSAERPKGSFSTLEIQRTEQGDSAMYLCASSPTPGIQETQYFGPGTRLLVL.

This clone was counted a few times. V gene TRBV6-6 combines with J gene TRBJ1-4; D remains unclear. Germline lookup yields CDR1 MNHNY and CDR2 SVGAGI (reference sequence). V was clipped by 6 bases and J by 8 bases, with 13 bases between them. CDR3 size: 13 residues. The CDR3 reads CASSSGPVEKLFF. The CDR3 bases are TGTGCCAGCAGCAGCGGACCGGTCGAAAAACTGTTTTTT.

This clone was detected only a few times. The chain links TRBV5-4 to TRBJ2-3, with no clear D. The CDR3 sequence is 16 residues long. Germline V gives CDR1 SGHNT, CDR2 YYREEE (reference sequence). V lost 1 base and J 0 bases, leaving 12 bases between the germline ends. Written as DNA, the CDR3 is TGTGCCAGCAGCTTGACTCGCCTTGCTAGCACAGATACGCAGTATTTT. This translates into CASSLTRLASTDTQYF.

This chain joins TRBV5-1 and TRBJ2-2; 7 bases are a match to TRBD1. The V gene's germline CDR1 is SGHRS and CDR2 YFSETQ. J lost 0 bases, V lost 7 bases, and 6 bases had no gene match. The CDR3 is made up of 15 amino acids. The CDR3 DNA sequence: TGCGCCAGCGCCCCGAGGGGGCCGAACACCGGGGAGCTGTTTTTT. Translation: CASAPRGPNTGELFF.

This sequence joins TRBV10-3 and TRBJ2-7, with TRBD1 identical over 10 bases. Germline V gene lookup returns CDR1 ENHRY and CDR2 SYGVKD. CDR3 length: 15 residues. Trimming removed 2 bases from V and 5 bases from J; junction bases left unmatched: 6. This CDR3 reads CAISEGGTGANEQYF. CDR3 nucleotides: TGTGCCATCAGTGAGGGGGGGACAGGGGCCAACGAGCAGTACTTC.

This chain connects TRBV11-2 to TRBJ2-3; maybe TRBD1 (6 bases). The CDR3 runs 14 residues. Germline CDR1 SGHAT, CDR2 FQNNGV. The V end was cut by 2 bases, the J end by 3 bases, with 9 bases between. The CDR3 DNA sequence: TGTGCCAGCAGCTTAAGACAGGAGACAGATACGCAGTATTTT. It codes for CASSLRQETDTQYF.

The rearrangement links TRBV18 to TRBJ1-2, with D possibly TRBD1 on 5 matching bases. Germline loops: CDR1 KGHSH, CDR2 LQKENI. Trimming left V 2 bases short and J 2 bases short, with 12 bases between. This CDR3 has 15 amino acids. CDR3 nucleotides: TGTGCCAGCTCACCAGGCTGGGGACCAAACTATGGCTACACCTTC. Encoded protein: CASSPGWGPNYGYTF. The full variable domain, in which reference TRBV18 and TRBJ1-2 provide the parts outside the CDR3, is NAGVMQNPRHLVRRRGQEARLRCSPMKGHSHVYWYRQLPEEGLKFMVYLQKENIIDESGMPKERFSAEFPKEGPSILRIQQVVRGDSAAYFCASSPGWGPNYGYTFGSGTRLTVV.

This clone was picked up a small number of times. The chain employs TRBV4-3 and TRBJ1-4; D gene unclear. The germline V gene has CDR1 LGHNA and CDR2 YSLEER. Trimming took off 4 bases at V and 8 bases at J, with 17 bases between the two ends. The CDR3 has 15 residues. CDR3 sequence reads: CASSLGTRQVEKLFF. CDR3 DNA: TGCGCCAGCAGCCTAGGCACCAGACAAGTCGAAAAACTGTTTTTT.

Here the CDR3 reads CASSSRHLSGSYNSPLHF. CDR3 in DNA: TGTGCCAGCAGTTCGCGACACCTCTCGGGCTCCTATAATTCACCCCTCCACTTT. This chain uses TRBV27 with TRBJ1-6; D unclear. Per the germline V gene, CDR1 is MNHEY and CDR2 is SMNVEV (reference sequence). Deletions cut 4 bases from V and 0 bases from J, with 16 bases between. This CDR3 region has 18 residues.

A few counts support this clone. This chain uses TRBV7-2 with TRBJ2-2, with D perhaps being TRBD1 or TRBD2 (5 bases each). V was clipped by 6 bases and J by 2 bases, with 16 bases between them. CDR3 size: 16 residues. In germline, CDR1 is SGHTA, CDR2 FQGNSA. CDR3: CASRETRGSNTGELFF. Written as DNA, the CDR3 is TGTGCCAGCAGGGAGACGAGGGGAAGCAACACCGGGGAGCTGTTTTTT.

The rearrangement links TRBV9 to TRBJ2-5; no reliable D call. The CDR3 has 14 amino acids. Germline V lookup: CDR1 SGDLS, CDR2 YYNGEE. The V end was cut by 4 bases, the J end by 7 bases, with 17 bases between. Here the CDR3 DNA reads TGTGCCAGCAGCTCCGACCGGAAGCCGGGGACCCAGTACTTC. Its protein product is CASSSDRKPGTQYF.

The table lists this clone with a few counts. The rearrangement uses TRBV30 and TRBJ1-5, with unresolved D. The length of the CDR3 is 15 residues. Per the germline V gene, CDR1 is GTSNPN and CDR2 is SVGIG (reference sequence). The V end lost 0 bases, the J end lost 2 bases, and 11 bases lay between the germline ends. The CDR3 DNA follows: TGTGCCTGGAGTGTATCGGCCCTGGGCAATCAGCCCCAGCATTTT. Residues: CAWSVSALGNQPQHF.

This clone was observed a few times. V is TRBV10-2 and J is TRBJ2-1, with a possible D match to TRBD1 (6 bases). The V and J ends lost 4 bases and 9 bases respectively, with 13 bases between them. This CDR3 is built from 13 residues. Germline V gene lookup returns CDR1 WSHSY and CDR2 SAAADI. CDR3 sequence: CASSVQGSGEQFF. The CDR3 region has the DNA TGCGCCAGCAGTGTTCAGGGGAGTGGTGAGCAGTTCTTC.

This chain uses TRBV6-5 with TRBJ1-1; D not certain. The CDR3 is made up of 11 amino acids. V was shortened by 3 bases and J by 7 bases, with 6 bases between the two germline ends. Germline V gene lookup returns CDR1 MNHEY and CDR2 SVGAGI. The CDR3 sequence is CASSYAGEAFF. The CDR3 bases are TGTGCCAGCAGTTATGCTGGTGAAGCTTTCTTT.

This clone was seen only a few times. The CDR3 sequence: CASKRGALLEQYF. In DNA, the CDR3 is TGTGCCAGCAAGCGGGGGGCCCTGCTCGAGCAGTACTTC. V usage is TRBV25-1 and J usage is TRBJ2-7, with 9 bases fitting TRBD2. In germline, CDR1 is MGHDK, CDR2 SYGVNS. The J segment lost 6 bases and the V segment lost 7 bases, leaving 7 bases of the junction unmatched. CDR3 length: 13 amino acids.